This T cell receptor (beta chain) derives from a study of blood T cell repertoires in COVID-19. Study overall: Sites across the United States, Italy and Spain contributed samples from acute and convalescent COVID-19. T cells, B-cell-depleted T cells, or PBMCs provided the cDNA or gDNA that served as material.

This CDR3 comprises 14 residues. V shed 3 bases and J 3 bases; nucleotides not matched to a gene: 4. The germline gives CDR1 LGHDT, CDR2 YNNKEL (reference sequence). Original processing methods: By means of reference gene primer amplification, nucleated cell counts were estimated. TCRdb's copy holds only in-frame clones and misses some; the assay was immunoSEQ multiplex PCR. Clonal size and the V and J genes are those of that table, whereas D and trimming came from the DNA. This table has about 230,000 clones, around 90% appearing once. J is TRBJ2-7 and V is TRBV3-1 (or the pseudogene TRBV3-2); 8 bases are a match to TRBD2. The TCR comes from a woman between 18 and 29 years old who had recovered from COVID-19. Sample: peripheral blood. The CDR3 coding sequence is TGTGCCAGCAGCCATTACAGCGGGAGCTACGAGCAGTACTTC. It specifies CASSHYSGSYEQYF.